This TCR beta chain was documented in a study of blood T cell repertoires in COVID-19. In the authors' methods: Nucleated cell counts were estimated from reference gene primer amplification. Assay: immunoSEQ multiplex PCR; the TCRdb copy retains only in-frame clones and omits some. V and J calls and clone size are as listed in that table; D and trimming were resolved from the DNA. Among hundreds of thousands of clones listed, 80% to 90% were seen once. V gave up 4 bases and J gave up 3 bases, with 18 bases separating them. The V gene's germline CDR1 is GTSNPN and CDR2 SVGIG (reference sequence). The CDR3 runs to 15 residues.

The rearrangement uses TRBV30 and TRBJ1-1, with TRBD1 as a possible D gene (5 bases). Sequencing was done on a sample of PBMCs or T cells enriched from blood (not recorded which). The clonotype comes from a young man who had recovered from COVID-19. CDR3 loop: CAWTGMQGGHTEAFF. Written as DNA, the CDR3 is TGTGCCTGGACGGGAATGCAGGGAGGACACACTGAAGCTTTCTTT.